This entry lists 14 T cell receptor beta chains sequenced from one sample in a study of T cell changes during pregnancy in multiple sclerosis. Data came from immunoSEQ multiplex PCR; TCRdb stores just in-frame clones and leaves some out. Of about 110,000 clones in the sample, approximately 89% are singletons; the top ten hold approximately 3.5%. Here the sequenced sample was peripheral blood, taken after pregnancy. The source of these receptors is a female donor with multiple sclerosis, enrolled in a pregnancy study.

The chain joins TRBV15 to TRBJ1-5; 7 bases align to TRBD1. V lost 5 bases to trimming and J lost 7 bases; unmatched junction nucleotides: 17. Germline lookup yields CDR1 LNHNV and CDR2 YYDKDF (reference sequence). CDR3 length: 17 residues. The DNA of the CDR3 is TGTGCCACCAGCTACGGGTCAGGAGGGACAGCCCCCCAGCCCCAGCATTTT. This gives the protein CATSYGSGGTAPQPQHF.

This rearrangement joins TRBV2 to TRBJ1-5; possible D gene TRBD1, 5 bases. Trimming cost V 5 bases and J 4 bases, with 12 bases left between them. The CDR3 is 14 amino acids. CDR1 SNHLY and CDR2 FYNNEI come from the germline V gene. CDR3 DNA sequence: TGTGCCAGCAGTTCAGACAGCTTTAATCAGCCCCAGCATTTT. Translating it yields CASSSDSFNQPQHF. The variable domain in full, completed from reference TRBV2 and TRBJ1-5, reads EPEVTQTPSHQVTQMGQEVILRCVPISNHLYFYWYRQILGQKVEFLVSFYNNEISEKSEIFDDQFSVERPDGSNFTLKIRSTKLEDSAMYFCASSSDSFNQPQHFGDGTRLSIL.

CDR3 in DNA: TGTGCCAGCAGCTTAGTTACAGTCAGCGAGCAGTACTTC. Amino acid sequence: CASSLVTVSEQYF. This chain links TRBV7-2 with TRBJ2-7, with D unclear. The CDR3 has 13 amino acids. Germline lookup yields CDR1 SGHTA and CDR2 FQGNSA. V dropped 1 base and J dropped 6 bases, with 10 bases sitting between them.

This chain uses TRBV30 with TRBJ1-2; D is unresolved. V dropped 3 bases and J dropped 0 bases, with 8 bases sitting between them. In germline, CDR1 is GTSNPN, CDR2 SVGIG (reference sequence). The CDR3 is made up of 13 amino acids. The CDR3 loop is CAWSPGANYGYTF. CDR3 sequence (DNA): TGTGCCTGGAGCCCCGGGGCTAACTATGGCTACACCTTC.

A single count supports this clone. The chain is built from TRBV6-5 and TRBJ1-2, with TRBD1 matching 10 bases. V was clipped by 2 bases and J by 7 bases; unmatched bases: 4. CDR3 size: 14 residues. Germline V CDR1 and CDR2: MNHEY, SVGAGI. Here the CDR3 DNA reads TGTGCCAGCAGTTACGGGACAGGGGTTTTTGGCTACACCTTC. It is translated as CASSYGTGVFGYTF.

This sequence joins TRBV14 and TRBJ2-3; a possible D gene is TRBD1 (6 bases). CDR3 length: 15 residues. From germline, CDR1 is SGHDN and CDR2 FVKESK. With 3 bases removed from V and 1 base from J, the gap between germline ends came to 11 bases. CDR3 loop: CASSQAYRGTDTQYF. CDR3 nucleotides: TGTGCCAGCAGCCAGGCTTACAGGGGCACAGATACGCAGTATTTT.

V gene TRBV30 combines with J gene TRBJ1-3; D might be TRBD1 (6 bases). Germline V gene data show CDR1 as GTSNPN and CDR2 as SVGIG (reference sequence). Trimming shortened V by 4 bases and J by 2 bases, and 12 bases separated the two germline ends. CDR3 size: 14 residues. CDR3 residues: CAWTGRGPGNTIYF. The CDR3 region has the DNA TGTGCCTGGACTGGCAGGGGCCCTGGAAACACCATATATTTT.

The CDR3 is CAIRLAGGTDTQYF. In nucleotides, the CDR3 is TGTGCCATCAGACTAGCGGGGGGCACAGATACGCAGTATTTT. This chain uses TRBV10-3 with TRBJ2-3, with 11 bases identical to TRBD2. V lost 6 bases to trimming and J lost 1 base; unmatched junction nucleotides: 0. Germline assignment: CDR1 ENHRY and CDR2 SYGVKD. The CDR3 sequence is 14 residues long.

V is TRBV27 and J is TRBJ1-1, with 10 positions matching TRBD1. The V and J ends lost 5 bases and 3 bases, in that order; junction bases with no gene match: 12. Germline CDR1 and CDR2: MNHEY and SMNVEV (reference sequence). CDR3 size: 17 residues. In nucleotides, the CDR3 is TGTGCCAGCAGTGTGACAGGGGGCGGGATAATAGACACTGAAGCTTTCTTT. Translating it yields CASSVTGGGIIDTEAFF.

The chain recombines TRBV4-1 with TRBJ1-5; 7 bases agree with TRBD1. The CDR3 loop spans 14 amino acids. J gave up 4 bases and V 6 bases, and 6 bases lay outside the gene matches. From germline, CDR1 is MGHRA and CDR2 YSYEKL. The CDR3 DNA sequence: TGCGCCAGCAGTCCTTTGGACAGGAATCAGCCCCAGCATTTT. Residues: CASSPLDRNQPQHF.

DNA for the CDR3: TGCGCCAGCAGATCTACAGGGGTCTCCTATAATTCACCCCTCCACTTT. Protein sequence: CASRSTGVSYNSPLHF. This chain connects TRBV5-1 to TRBJ1-6; TRBD1 aligns across 7 bases. Looked up from germline, CDR1 is SGHRS and CDR2 is YFSETQ. J was trimmed by 0 bases and V by 5 bases; bases with no gene match: 5. The CDR3 loop spans 16 amino acids.

The rearrangement links TRBV19 to TRBJ2-5, with TRBD1 matching 8 bases. The germline CDR1 and CDR2 sequences are LNHDA and SQIVND (reference sequence). The CDR3 totals 13 residues. The ends lost 4 bases at V and 6 bases at J; junction bases unmatched: 4. DNA of the CDR3: TGTGCCAGTAGTAGAGACAGGGGTAAGACCCAGTACTTC. This sequence encodes CASSRDRGKTQYF.

This rearrangement joins TRBV27 to TRBJ1-1; unclear D gene. V was pared by 3 bases and J by 1 base, with 12 bases between. The CDR3 has 15 residues. Germline CDR1 reads MNHEY; CDR2 reads SMNVEV (reference sequence). The CDR3 spells CASSFVGLGNTEAFF. The CDR3 nucleotides are TGTGCCAGCAGTTTCGTCGGGTTGGGGAACACTGAAGCTTTCTTT.

The chain employs TRBV5-4 and TRBJ2-5; D is possibly TRBD2 (6 bases). Trimming took off 4 bases at V and 3 bases at J, with 13 bases between the two ends. The CDR3 sequence is 14 residues long. The V gene's germline CDR1 is SGHNT and CDR2 YYREEE (reference sequence). Here the CDR3 DNA reads TGTGCCAGCAGCCCAGATGGAGGGAAAGAGACCCAGTACTTC. The encoded protein is CASSPDGGKETQYF.